This T cell receptor (beta chain) was obtained from a study of long-term antiretroviral therapy in people with HIV. Study-wide findings and caveats: Diversity measured after ART increased yet remained under transplant donor controls.

immunoSEQ v3.0 was run at survey level. Produced via immunoSEQ multiplex PCR; TCRdb's table is partial and in-frame only. The table shows more than 35,000 clones, with around 80% occurring only once. The CDR3 extends over 13 amino acids. With 5 bases removed from V and 4 bases from J, the gap between germline ends came to 15 bases. CDR1 SQVTM and CDR2 ANQGSEA come from the germline V gene. About this clone: Its cognate antigen is unknown.

The sequencing here drew on unsorted PBMCs, taken 1.5 years after starting antiretroviral therapy. The TCR originated in a man younger than 35 with HIV. This sequence joins TRBV29-1 and TRBJ2-7, with D perhaps TRBD1 (5 bases). The CDR3 bases are TGCAGCGTTTCCCGTCAGGGTTTATACGAGCAGTACTTC. It encodes CSVSRQGLYEQYF.